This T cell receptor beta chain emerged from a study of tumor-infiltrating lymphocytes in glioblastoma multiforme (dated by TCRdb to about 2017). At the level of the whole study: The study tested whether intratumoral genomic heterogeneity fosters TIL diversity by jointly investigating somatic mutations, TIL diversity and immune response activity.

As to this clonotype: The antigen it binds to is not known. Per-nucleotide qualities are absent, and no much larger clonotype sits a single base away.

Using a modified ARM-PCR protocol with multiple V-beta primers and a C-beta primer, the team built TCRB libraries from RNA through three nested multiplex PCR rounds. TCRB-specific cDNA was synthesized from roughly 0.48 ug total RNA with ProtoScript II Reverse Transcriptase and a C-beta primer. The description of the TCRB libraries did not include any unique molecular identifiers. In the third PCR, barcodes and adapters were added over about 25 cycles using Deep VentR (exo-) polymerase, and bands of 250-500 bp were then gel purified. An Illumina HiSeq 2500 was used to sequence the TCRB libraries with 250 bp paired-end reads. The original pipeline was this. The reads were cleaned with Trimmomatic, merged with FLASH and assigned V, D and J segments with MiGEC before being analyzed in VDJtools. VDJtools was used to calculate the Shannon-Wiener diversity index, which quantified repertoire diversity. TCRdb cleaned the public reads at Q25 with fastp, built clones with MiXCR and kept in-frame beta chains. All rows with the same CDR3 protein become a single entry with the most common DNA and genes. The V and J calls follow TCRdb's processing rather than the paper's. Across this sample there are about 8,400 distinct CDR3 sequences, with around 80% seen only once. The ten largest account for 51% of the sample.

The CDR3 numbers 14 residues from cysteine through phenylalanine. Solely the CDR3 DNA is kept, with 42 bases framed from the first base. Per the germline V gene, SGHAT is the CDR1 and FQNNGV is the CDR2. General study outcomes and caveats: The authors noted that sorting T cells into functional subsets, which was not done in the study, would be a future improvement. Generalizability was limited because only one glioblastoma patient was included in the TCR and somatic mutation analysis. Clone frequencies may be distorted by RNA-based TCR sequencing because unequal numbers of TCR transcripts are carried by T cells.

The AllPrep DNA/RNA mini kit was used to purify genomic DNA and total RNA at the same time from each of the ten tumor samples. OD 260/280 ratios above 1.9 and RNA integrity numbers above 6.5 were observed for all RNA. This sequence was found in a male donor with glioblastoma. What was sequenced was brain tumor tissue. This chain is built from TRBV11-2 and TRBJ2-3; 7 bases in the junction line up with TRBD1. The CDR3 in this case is CTNSLQGMGDTQYF. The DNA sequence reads TGTACCAACAGCTTACAGGGGATGGGAGATACGCAGTATTTT. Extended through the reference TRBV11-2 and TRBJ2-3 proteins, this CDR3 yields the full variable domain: EAGVAQSPRYKIIEKRQSVAFWCNPISGHATLYWYQQILGQGPKLLIQFQNNGVVDDSQLPKDRFSAERLKGVDSTLKIQPAKLEDSAVYLCTNSLQGMGDTQYFGPGTRLTVL.